This T cell receptor (beta chain) was captured by sequencing in a study of blood T cells in healthy people across ages (dated by TCRdb to between 2015 and 2017). General notes on the study: In model experiments, template switching captured roughly one uniquely barcoded TCR beta cDNA molecule for every two T cells. For two donors (one aged 18 to 29 and one aged 80 or older), the study analyzed two additional independent replicas of 1 million unique cDNA reads from the same blood draw. Using deep sequencing normalized with unique cDNA molecular identifiers, the study measured how TCR beta repertoire diversity changes with age. Four age groups were formed from the donors: young (average roughly 16 years), middle-aged (approximately 40), aged (roughly 56) and long-lived (more than 75).

The investigation overall reported the following: Estimates of total diversity based on one million sequenced T cells were regarded as lower bounds and as underestimates. Conclusive comparison of naive and antigen-experienced compartments was prevented by the profiling of bulk unsorted PBMCs. The long-lived group showed more naive CD4+ T cells, fewer expanded clones and increased TCR diversity than the aged group, suggesting age selection. Because the CMV infection status of the donors was unknown, age-related changes in expanded clonotypes may potentially have been confounded. There was a strong correlation between observed TCR beta diversity and the percentage of naive T cells measured by flow cytometry. As age increased, observed TCR beta diversity per million T cells dropped in a roughly linear way, and a significant reduction was already evident by age 40.

Including the terminal cysteine and phenylalanine, the CDR3 comprises 18 residues. Just CDR3 DNA is preserved here, 54 bases in frame from base 1. For CDR1 and CDR2, the germline V gene lists MGHRA and YSYEKL. Concerning this clonotype itself: Its recognized antigen is unknown. The germline gene is not matched at one end of the junction; a read error may be the cause.

Library method: 5' RACE. Instrument used: Illumina HiSeq 2500. The second PCR ran for about 7 to 11 cycles and used a J-beta primer mix along with a sample-barcoded 5' primer. A template-switch 5' adaptor carrying 12 random nucleotides introduced a unique molecular identifier onto each TCR beta cDNA molecule. Each sample yielded at least 3 million CDR3-containing paired-end reads. First-strand cDNA was synthesized from all RNA with the Mint cDNA synthesis kit, primed by a TRBC-specific oligonucleotide. Following uracil-DNA glycosylase treatment, all cDNA underwent a first 18-cycle PCR with the universal primers M1SS and BC2_uni_R. The paper's processing steps were these. For normalization, 1 million high-quality reads were randomly selected from each sample, with every read carrying a distinct molecular identifier. Reads with shared molecular identifiers were discarded instead of being binned into consensus sequences. MiTCR, run with a Q25 quality threshold and the strictest error-elimination algorithm, handled CDR3 identification, clonotype clustering and error correction. A nonparametric unseen species model using Euler transformation provided a lower-bound estimate of total TCR beta diversity. TCRdb redid the processing of the public reads, applying fastp at Q25 and MiXCR, and retained in-frame beta chains. When rows share a CDR3 protein, they turn into one entry using the most common DNA and genes. The V and J calls reflect TCRdb's pipeline rather than the authors' work. The sample table shows almost 550,000 distinct CDR3 sequences, and 24% are seen once. The ten largest make up around 10% of the sample.

The donors were roughly 40 Caucasian individuals from Russia, aged roughly 6 to 100 years, who were systemically healthy. Around 9.7 milliliters of peripheral blood were collected from each donor into EDTA-treated Vacutainer tubes. PBMCs were isolated by Ficoll-Paque density-gradient centrifugation, with at least 7 million obtained per sample. Total RNA, at least 5.5 micrograms per sample, was extracted from PBMCs with Trizol reagent. The percentages of naive CD45RAhigh/CD27high T cells were determined by flow cytometry on a PBMC aliquot from every donor. The data also belong to a second study, concerning T cells of mothers and their children. The second paper states: Nine systemically healthy Caucasian individuals served as donors, namely three mothers together with their six children. cDNA synthesis used all of the extracted RNA, with around 1.4 ug of RNA in each 15 ul reaction. In the second PCR, the M1S primer introduced both the sample barcodes and 2-4 random nucleotides. Each mother yielded over 9.5 million TCR beta CDR3 reads and each child some 3 million reads. TCR recombination output is similarly shaped by thymic selection in related and unrelated pairs, with a minor effect exerted by inherited differences. Normalized repertoire overlap in related mother-child pairs was always slightly higher than in unrelated mother-child pairs, but the difference was never significant. With a sensitivity of 90 to 100 clones per million clonotypes, no persistent microchimeric T cell clones were detected. To look for features that set related mother-child pairs apart from unrelated individuals, the researchers ran deep NGS to compare the TCR beta repertoires of mothers and children. On average, the children were around 11 +/- 4 years old, while the mothers were 40 +/- 4 years old. After adapter ligation was performed with NEBNext reagents, the libraries were sequenced on an Illumina HiSeq 2000 with 100+100 nt paired-end reads. To avoid cross-contamination, the mother libraries and the child libraries were prepared a month apart and sequenced in separate runs. For each donor, somewhere between about 500,000 and 2,300,000 distinct TCR beta clonotypes were identified. Naive TCR beta clonotypes were estimated from low-frequency clonotypes matched to each donor's FACS-determined naive share, without sorting.

This chain joins TRBV4-1 to TRBJ1-2; 7 middle bases align to TRBD1. The TCR originated in a boy younger than 18 in good health. The material sequenced was blood. The encoded CDR3 is CASGQDFRAAGGTYGYTF. The bases are TGCGCCAGCGGCCAAGATTTCCGAGCGGCAGGGGGAACCTATGGCTACACCTTC.